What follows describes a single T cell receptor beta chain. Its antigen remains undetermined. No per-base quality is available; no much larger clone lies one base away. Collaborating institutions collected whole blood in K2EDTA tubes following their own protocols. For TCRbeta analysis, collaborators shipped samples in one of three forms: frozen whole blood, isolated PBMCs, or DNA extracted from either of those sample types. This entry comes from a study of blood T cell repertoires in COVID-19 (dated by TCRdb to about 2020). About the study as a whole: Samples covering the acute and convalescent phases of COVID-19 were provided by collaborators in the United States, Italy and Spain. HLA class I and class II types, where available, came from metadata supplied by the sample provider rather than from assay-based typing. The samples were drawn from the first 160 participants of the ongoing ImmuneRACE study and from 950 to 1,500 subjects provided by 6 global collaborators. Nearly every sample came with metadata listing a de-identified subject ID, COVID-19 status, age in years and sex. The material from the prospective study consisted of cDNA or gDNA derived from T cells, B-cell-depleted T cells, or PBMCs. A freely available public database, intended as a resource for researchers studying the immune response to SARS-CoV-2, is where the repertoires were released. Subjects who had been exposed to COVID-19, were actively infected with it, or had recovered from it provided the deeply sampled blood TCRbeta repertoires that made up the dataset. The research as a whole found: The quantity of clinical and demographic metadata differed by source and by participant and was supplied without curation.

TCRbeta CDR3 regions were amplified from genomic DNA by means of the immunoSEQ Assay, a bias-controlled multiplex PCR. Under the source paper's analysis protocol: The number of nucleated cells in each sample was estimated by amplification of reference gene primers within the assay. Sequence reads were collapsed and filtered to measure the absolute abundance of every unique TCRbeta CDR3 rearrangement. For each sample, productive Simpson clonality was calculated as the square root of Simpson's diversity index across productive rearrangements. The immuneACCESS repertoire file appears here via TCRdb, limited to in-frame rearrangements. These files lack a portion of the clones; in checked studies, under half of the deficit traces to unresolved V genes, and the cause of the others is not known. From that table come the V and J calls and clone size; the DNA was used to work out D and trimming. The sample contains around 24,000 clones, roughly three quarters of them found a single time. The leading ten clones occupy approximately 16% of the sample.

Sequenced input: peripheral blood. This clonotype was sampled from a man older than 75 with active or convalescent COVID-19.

The sequenced DNA: TGTGCCAGCAGCCATCGAGGACAGGCCAATCAGCCCCAGCATTTT. Its amino acids are CASSHRGQANQPQHF. The chain uses TRBV7-2 and TRBJ1-5, with 7 bases matching TRBD1. Germline trimming amounts to 5 bases on V and 3 bases on J, with 7 as the count of junction bases outside the gene matches. Per the germline V gene, SGHTA is the CDR1 and FQGNSA is the CDR2. The CDR3 holds 15 amino acids from the cysteine to the phenylalanine. Just CDR3 DNA is preserved here, 45 bases in frame from base 1.